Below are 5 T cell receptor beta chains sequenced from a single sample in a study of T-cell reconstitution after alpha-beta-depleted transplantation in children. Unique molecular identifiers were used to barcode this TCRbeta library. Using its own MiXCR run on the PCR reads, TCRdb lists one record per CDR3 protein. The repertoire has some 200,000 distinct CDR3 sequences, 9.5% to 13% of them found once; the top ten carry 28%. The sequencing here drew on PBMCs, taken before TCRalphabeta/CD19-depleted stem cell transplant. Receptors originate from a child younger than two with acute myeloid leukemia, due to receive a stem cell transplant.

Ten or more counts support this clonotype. The CDR3 loop is CSASEEGEQYF. DNA of the CDR3: TGCAGTGCTAGCGAGGAAGGCGAGCAGTACTTC. The V call is TRBV20-1, the J call TRBJ2-7; D unclear. In germline, CDR1 is DFQATT, CDR2 SNEGSKA (reference sequence). V lost 3 bases and J 6 bases, leaving 9 bases between the germline ends. The CDR3 covers 11 residues.

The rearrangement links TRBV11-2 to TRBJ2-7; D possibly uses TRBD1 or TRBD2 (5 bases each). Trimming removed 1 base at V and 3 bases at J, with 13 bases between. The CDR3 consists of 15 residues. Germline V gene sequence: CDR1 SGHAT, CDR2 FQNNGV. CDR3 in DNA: TGTGCCAGCAGCTTAGGTGGGACGGGTTTCTACGAGCAGTACTTC. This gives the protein CASSLGGTGFYEQYF.

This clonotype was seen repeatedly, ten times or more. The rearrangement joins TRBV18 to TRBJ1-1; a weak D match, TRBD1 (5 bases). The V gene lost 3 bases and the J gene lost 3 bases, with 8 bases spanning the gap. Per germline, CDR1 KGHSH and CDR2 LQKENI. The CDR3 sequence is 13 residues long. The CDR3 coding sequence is TGTGCCAGCTCACCGGTACAGGACACTGAAGCTTTCTTT. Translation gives CASSPVQDTEAFF.

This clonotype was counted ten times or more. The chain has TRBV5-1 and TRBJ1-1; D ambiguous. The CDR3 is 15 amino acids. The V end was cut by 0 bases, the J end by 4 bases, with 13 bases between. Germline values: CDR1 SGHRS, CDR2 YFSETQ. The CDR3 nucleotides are TGCGCCAGCAGCTTGGATAGGGCACGCAGCACTGAAGCTTTCTTT. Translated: CASSLDRARSTEAFF.

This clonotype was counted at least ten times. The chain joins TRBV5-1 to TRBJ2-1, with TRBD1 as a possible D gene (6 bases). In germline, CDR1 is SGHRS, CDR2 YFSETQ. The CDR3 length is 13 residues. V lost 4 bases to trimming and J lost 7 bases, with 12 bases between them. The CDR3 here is CASSLQQGNEQFF. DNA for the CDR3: TGCGCCAGCAGCCTCCAACAGGGAAATGAGCAGTTCTTC.